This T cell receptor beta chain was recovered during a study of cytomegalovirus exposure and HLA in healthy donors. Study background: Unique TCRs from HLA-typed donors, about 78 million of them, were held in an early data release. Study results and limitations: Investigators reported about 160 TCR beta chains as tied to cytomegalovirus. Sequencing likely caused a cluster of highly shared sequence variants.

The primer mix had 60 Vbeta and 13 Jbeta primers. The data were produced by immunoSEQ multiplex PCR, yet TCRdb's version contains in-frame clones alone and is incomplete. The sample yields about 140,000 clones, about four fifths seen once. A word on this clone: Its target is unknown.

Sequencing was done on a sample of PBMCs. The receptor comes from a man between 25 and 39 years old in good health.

CDR3 nucleotides: TGTGCCAGCAGTTACTCGGCTAGCGGGAGTGTCAATGAGCAGTTCTTC. Its protein is CASSYSASGSVNEQFF. The rearrangement links TRBV6-5 to TRBJ2-1, with TRBD2 matching 10 bases. Losses at the gene ends were 0 bases for V and 6 bases for J; bases not matched to a gene: 5. CDR1 and CDR2 from the germline V gene are MNHEY and SVGAGI. The CDR3 contains 16 residues.